This TCR beta chain was observed in a study of vaccination effects on CD4 cells after COVID-19. Clones were read by immunoSEQ multiplex PCR, and TCRdb kept only the in-frame ones, dropping some. The sample lists tens of thousands of clones, approximately 70% occurring once. As for this clone: The antigen remains unidentified.

With the ViraFEST assay, the study expanded antigen-specific CD4+ T cells using viral peptide pools, then sequenced them. The culture ran for roughly ten days before CD4+ T cells were isolated. Every participant took two doses of the BNT162b2 or mRNA-1273 vaccine. Having tested negative for nucleocapsid antibodies, the vaccine recipients showed no prior SARS-CoV-2 infection. It was on days 3 and 7 that half the medium was replaced with IL-2 medium. The germline CDR1 and CDR2 sequences are MGHRA and YSYEKL. The CDR3 sequence is 19 residues long. V was shortened by 3 bases and J by 3 bases, with 25 bases between the two germline ends.

This receptor was taken from a human donor who received a COVID-19 vaccine. Material: CD4+ T cells from PBMCs cultured with HCoV-NL63 spike peptides, obtained after COVID-19 vaccination. The chain carries TRBV4-1 and TRBJ2-3; no definite D call. The CDR3 sequence is CASSQTPPTPEWRTDTQYF. The CDR3 region has the DNA TGCGCCAGCAGCCAGACGCCCCCCACCCCGGAATGGCGAACAGATACGCAGTATTTT.